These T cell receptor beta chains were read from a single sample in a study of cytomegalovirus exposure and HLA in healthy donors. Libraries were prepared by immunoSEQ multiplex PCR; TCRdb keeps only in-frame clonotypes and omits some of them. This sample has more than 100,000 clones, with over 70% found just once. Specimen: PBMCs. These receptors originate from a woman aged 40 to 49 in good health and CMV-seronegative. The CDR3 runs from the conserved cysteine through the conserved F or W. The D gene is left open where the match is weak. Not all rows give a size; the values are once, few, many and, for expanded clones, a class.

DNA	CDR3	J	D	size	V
TGTGCCAGCAGTTTCGCGGGGGCCCCGGCGGATACGCAGTATTTT	CASSFAGAPADTQYF	TRBJ2-3	NA	NA	TRBV27
TGCGCCAGCAGCTTGGGGCAGGGGTCGAACAATGAGCAGTTCTTC	CASSLGQGSNNEQFF	TRBJ2-1	NA	few	TRBV5-1
TGTGCCAGCAGCCAAGATTTTACAGGCTCTAGCACAGATACGCAGTATTTT	CASSQDFTGSSTDTQYF	TRBJ2-3	NA	NA	TRBV4-2
TGTGCCAGCAGCTCCGCCGGGGAGCAGTTCTTC	CASSSAGEQFF	TRBJ2-1	NA	NA	TRBV9
TGTGCCAGCAGTGTCCAGGGATTCGGAGAGGCCCAGTACTTC	CASSVQGFGEAQYF	TRBJ2-5	NA	NA	TRBV6-1
TGTGCCAGCAGTGACCTCGGGACACCTTATGGCTACACCTTC	CASSDLGTPYGYTF	TRBJ1-2	NA	NA	TRBV25-1
TGTGCCAGCAGTGACGGGGACACAAGCACAGATACGCAGTATTTT	CASSDGDTSTDTQYF	TRBJ2-3	NA	NA	TRBV6-4
TGTGCCAGCAGTTACTCGATAGGCCAGGGGGCCAGCGAGCAGTACTTC	CASSYSIGQGASEQYF	TRBJ2-7	TRBD1	NA	TRBV6-5
TGCGCCAGCAATCCACTAGCGGGATTCGACAGGAGCACAGATACGCAGTATTTT	CASNPLAGFDRSTDTQYF	TRBJ2-3	TRBD2	NA	TRBV23-1
TGTGCCAGCAGCTCTGACAGGGGGAACACTGAAGCTTTCTTT	CASSSDRGNTEAFF	TRBJ1-1	TRBD1	NA	TRBV5-4
TGTGCCAGCAGCCCGTTGACTAGCGGGGACCTTTACGAGCAGTACTTC	CASSPLTSGDLYEQYF	TRBJ2-7	TRBD2	NA	TRBV7-2
TGCGCCAGCAGCCAAGGAGGGACAGGGCACCATGAGCAGTTCTTC	CASSQGGTGHHEQFF	TRBJ2-1	TRBD1	NA	TRBV4-3
TGCGCCAGCAGCCAAGGGCCCCGGGACACTGAAGCTTTCTTT	CASSQGPRDTEAFF	TRBJ1-1	NA	NA	TRBV4-3
TGTGCCAGCAGCAAATCTACAGGGACCTGGACAGATACGCAGTATTTT	CASSKSTGTWTDTQYF	TRBJ2-3	NA	NA	TRBV21-1
TGTGCCAGCAGTTTATATGACCTCGGCGCGGCTAGCGGTATCTCTGGGGCCAACGTCCTGACTTTC	CASSLYDLGAASGISGANVLTF	TRBJ2-6	TRBD2	NA	TRBV28
TGTGCCAGCAGATTAAGCACCGCGGGGACAGGGAACAATGAGCAGTTCTTC	CASRLSTAGTGNNEQFF	TRBJ2-1	TRBD1	NA	TRBV11-2
TGTGCCAGCAGCTTTACAGGGAACGGAAACACCATATATTTT	CASSFTGNGNTIYF	TRBJ1-3	NA	few	TRBV6-5
TGCGCCAGCAGCCAAGATGGGACAGGGGATCGCTACACCTTC	CASSQDGTGDRYTF	TRBJ1-2	TRBD1	NA	TRBV4-3
TGTGCCAGCCTGGGGACAGCCTTTGGAAACACCATATATTTT	CASLGTAFGNTIYF	TRBJ1-3	TRBD1	NA	TRBV18
TGTGCCAGCAGCTTATACGGCGGGGGGGCGGGTGAGCAGTTCTTC	CASSLYGGGAGEQFF	TRBJ2-1	TRBD2	NA	TRBV7-2
TGTGCCAGCAGTGACTCGGGCGGGACCGGCACAGATACGCAGTATTTT	CASSDSGGTGTDTQYF	TRBJ2-3	NA	NA	TRBV6-4
TGTGCCAGCAGCGTAGCGGGCGGGGCCAAAAACATTCAGTACTTC	CASSVAGGAKNIQYF	TRBJ2-4	NA	NA	TRBV9
TGTGCCAGCAGTTACTCTTCGGGTCACCTGAACACTGAAGCTTTCTTT	CASSYSSGHLNTEAFF	TRBJ1-1	NA	NA	TRBV6-5
TGTGCCAGCAGCTGGGACAATCCGAACACCGGGGAGCTGTTTTTT	CASSWDNPNTGELFF	TRBJ2-2	NA	NA	TRBV9
TGCGCCACCCAGCTTGGGATGGGAAAGACAGGCAATGAGCAGTTCTTC	CATQLGMGKTGNEQFF	TRBJ2-1	NA	once	TRBV5-1
TGTGCCAGCAGGTTAGCTTCCAACTATGGCTACACCTTC	CASRLASNYGYTF	TRBJ1-2	NA	NA	TRBV6-5
TGTGCCAGCAGCTTAGGAGCAGGGTTTCAGGAGACCCAGTACTTC	CASSLGAGFQETQYF	TRBJ2-5	NA	NA	TRBV7-9
TGTGCCTGGAGTGGGGGCCGGGTCCTTGAGCCCCAGCATTTT	CAWSGGRVLEPQHF	TRBJ1-5	NA	NA	TRBV30
TGTGCCAGCAGCGCGACCCGGGACAGGTACACAGATACGCAGTATTTT	CASSATRDRYTDTQYF	TRBJ2-3	TRBD1	NA	TRBV7-2
TGTGCCAGCAGTAGAGACCAAACCTCGGGCGAGCAGTACTTC	CASSRDQTSGEQYF	TRBJ2-7	NA	few	TRBV6-6
TGTGCCAGCAGCCCGCCTTTGAGCTCCTACAATGAGCAGTTCTTC	CASSPPLSSYNEQFF	TRBJ2-1	NA	NA	TRBV5-4
TGTGCCAGCAGTTACTCTGGCGCGGGGGGTGGCAATGAGCAGTTCTTC	CASSYSGAGGGNEQFF	TRBJ2-1	TRBD2	once	TRBV6-5
TGTGCCAGCAGTGGACCGGGAAATGAGCAGTTCTTC	CASSGPGNEQFF	TRBJ2-1	NA	NA	TRBV6-4
TGTGCCAGCAGCTTAGTATCCGGGGAGCTGTTTTTT	CASSLVSGELFF	TRBJ2-2	NA	NA	TRBV7-2
TGTGCCAGCAGTAACCCCTACGAGAGCTCCTACAATGAGCAGTTCTTC	CASSNPYESSYNEQFF	TRBJ2-1	NA	NA	TRBV7-2
TGTGCCATCTCAAGGGAAGGGGATGGCTACACCTTC	CAISREGDGYTF	TRBJ1-2	NA	NA	TRBV10-3
TGTGCCGCCGGGACAGATTATAATTCACCCCTCCACTTT	CAAGTDYNSPLHF	TRBJ1-6	TRBD1	NA	TRBV10-3
TGTGCCAGCAGCTTAGAGGGACAGACTCTCTATGGCTACACCTTC	CASSLEGQTLYGYTF	TRBJ1-2	TRBD1	few	TRBV11-3
TGCGCCAGCAGCCAAGATTCAGGGGGCTCTGGGGCCAACGTCCTGACTTTC	CASSQDSGGSGANVLTF	TRBJ2-6	TRBD1	few	TRBV4-3
TGCGCCAGCAGCCCCTCGGCCGGGGGGGCGAATGGAAACACCATATATTTT	CASSPSAGGANGNTIYF	TRBJ1-3	NA	NA	TRBV5-1
TGTGCCAGCTGGGGATTATCGAGGGACGAGCAGTACTTC	CASWGLSRDEQYF	TRBJ2-7	NA	few	TRBV27
TGTGCCAGTTCAGGGCGGGCAGATACGCAGTATTTT	CASSGRADTQYF	TRBJ2-3	NA	NA	TRBV18
TGTGCCAGCAGCGGCGCCCTTGGACAGGGGCGGCAGTACTTC	CASSGALGQGRQYF	TRBJ2-7	TRBD1	NA	TRBV9
TGTGCCAGCAGTGCAAGACAGGGCCGCGACTATGGCTACACCTTC	CASSARQGRDYGYTF	TRBJ1-2	TRBD1	NA	TRBV27
TGTGCCAGCAGCCCAGACAGGGTTCCCACATTCACTATCTCCTACAATGAGCAGTTCTTC	CASSPDRVPTFTISYNEQFF	TRBJ2-1	TRBD1	NA	TRBV28
TGTGCCAGAAGCTGGAAGCGGGAGGGCCGTGGCACAGATACGCAGTATTTT	CARSWKREGRGTDTQYF	TRBJ2-3	TRBD2	once	TRBV5-3
TGTGCCACAGGGACAGGAGAGAACACCGGGGAGCTGTTTTTT	CATGTGENTGELFF	TRBJ2-2	TRBD1	NA	TRBV19
TGCAGCGTTGATGGACAGGGGACTGAAGCTTTCTTT	CSVDGQGTEAFF	TRBJ1-1	TRBD1	NA	TRBV29-1
TGTGCCAGCAGCCAGGACTGGAGCTCCTACAATGAGCAGTTCTTC	CASSQDWSSYNEQFF	TRBJ2-1	NA	NA	TRBV27
TGCGCCAGCAGCCATGGGGACAGTACTTCACCCCTCCACTTT	CASSHGDSTSPLHF	TRBJ1-6	TRBD1	NA	TRBV5-1
TGCGCCAGCAGTAGCTCAGCGGTACAAGAGACCCAGTACTTC	CASSSSAVQETQYF	TRBJ2-5	NA	few	TRBV10-2
TGTGCCAGCAACCCCACCTGGGCAAGTGAAAAACTGTTTTTT	CASNPTWASEKLFF	TRBJ1-4	NA	NA	TRBV2
TGTGCCAGCAGCCGGGAGGGCGAGCAGTTCTTC	CASSREGEQFF	TRBJ2-1	TRBD2	NA	TRBV9
TGTGCCAGCAGCTTTATTCGAAGTAGTTCACCCCTCCACTTT	CASSFIRSSSPLHF	TRBJ1-6	NA	NA	TRBV5-6